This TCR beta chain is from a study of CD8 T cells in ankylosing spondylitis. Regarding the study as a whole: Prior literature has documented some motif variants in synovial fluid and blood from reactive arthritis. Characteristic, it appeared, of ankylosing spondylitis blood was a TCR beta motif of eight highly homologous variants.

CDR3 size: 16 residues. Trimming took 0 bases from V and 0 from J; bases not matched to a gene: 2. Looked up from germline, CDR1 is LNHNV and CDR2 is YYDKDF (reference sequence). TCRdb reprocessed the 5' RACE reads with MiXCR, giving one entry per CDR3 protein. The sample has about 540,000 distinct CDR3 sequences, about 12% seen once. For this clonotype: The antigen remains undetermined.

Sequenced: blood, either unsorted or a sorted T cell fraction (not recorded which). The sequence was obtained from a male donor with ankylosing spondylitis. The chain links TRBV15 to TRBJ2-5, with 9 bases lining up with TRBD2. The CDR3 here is CATSRDLAGDQETQYF. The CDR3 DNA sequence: TGTGCCACCAGCAGAGATTTAGCGGGGGACCAAGAGACCCAGTACTTC.